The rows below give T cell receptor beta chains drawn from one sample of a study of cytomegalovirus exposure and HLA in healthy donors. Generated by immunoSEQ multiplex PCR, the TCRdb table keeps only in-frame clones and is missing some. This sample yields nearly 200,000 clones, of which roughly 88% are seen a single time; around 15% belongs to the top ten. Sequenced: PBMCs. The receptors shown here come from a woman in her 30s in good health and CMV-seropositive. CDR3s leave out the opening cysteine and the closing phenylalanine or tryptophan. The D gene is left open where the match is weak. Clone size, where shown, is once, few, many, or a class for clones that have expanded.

cdr3_aa: ASSLSLDTQY
j_call: TRBJ2-3
d_call: NA
v_call: TRBV5-1
clone_size: once

cdr3_aa: ASSQDSYNEQF
j_call: TRBJ2-1
d_call: NA
v_call: TRBV19
clone_size: NA

cdr3_aa: ASKTAGGARYGYT
j_call: TRBJ1-2
d_call: NA
v_call: TRBV2
clone_size: NA

cdr3_aa: ASSQGALSGNTIY
j_call: TRBJ1-3
d_call: NA
v_call: TRBV4-2
clone_size: NA

cdr3_aa: ASSLGQFNEQF
j_call: TRBJ2-1
d_call: NA
v_call: TRBV27
clone_size: NA

cdr3_aa: ASSFRGEQF
j_call: TRBJ2-1
d_call: NA
v_call: TRBV27
clone_size: NA

cdr3_aa: ASSARGTHEQY
j_call: TRBJ2-7
d_call: NA
v_call: TRBV19
clone_size: few

cdr3_aa: ASSTGTGLAEAF
j_call: TRBJ1-1
d_call: TRBD1
v_call: TRBV5-1
clone_size: NA

cdr3_aa: ASGWFSAGGRGYEQY
j_call: TRBJ2-7
d_call: TRBD2
v_call: TRBV12-5
clone_size: NA

cdr3_aa: ASSLGVGNTDTQY
j_call: TRBJ2-3
d_call: NA
v_call: TRBV7-7
clone_size: NA

cdr3_aa: ASSLGHNEKLF
j_call: TRBJ1-4
d_call: NA
v_call: TRBV28
clone_size: NA